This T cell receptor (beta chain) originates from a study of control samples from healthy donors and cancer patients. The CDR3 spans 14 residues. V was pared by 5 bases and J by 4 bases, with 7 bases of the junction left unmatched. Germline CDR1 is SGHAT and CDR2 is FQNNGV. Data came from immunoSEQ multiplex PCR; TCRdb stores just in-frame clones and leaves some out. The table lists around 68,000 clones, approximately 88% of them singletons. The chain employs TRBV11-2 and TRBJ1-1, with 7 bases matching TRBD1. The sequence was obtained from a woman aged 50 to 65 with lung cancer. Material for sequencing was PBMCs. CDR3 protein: CASSRGGRPTEAFF. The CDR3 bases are TGTGCCAGCAGCCGAGGGGGCAGGCCCACTGAAGCTTTCTTT.